This T cell receptor (beta chain) appears in the sequencing data of a study of blood T cell repertoires in COVID-19. Study-wide context: Researchers got acute and convalescent COVID-19 samples from the United States, Italy and Spain.

Assay: immunoSEQ multiplex PCR; the TCRdb copy retains only in-frame clones and omits some. In the table there are some 250,000 clones, around 87% of which are singletons. The V gene's germline CDR1 is MNHNS and CDR2 SASEGT. The CDR3 has 14 residues. Trimming pared 3 bases from V and 7 bases from J, leaving 16 bases between. The TCR sequence derives from a man aged 60-69 years who had recovered from COVID-19. The genes are TRBV6-1 and TRBJ2-7, with D maybe TRBD2 (5 bases). What was sequenced was peripheral blood. The CDR3 region has the DNA TGTGCCAGCAGTGACGGACCGGGATTGAGGGAGCAGTACTTC. Residues: CASSDGPGLREQYF.